These 26 T cell receptor beta chains share one sample of origin, sequenced in a study of early T cells in non-severe SARS-CoV-2 infection. TCRdb called the 5' RACE reads again in MiXCR, with one record for every CDR3 protein. The data show about 60,000 distinct CDR3 sequences, more than 12% seen once. Sequenced material: whole blood, taken at baseline. Source of these receptors: an adult who was a healthcare worker with PCR-confirmed SARS-CoV-2 infection or an uninfected control (not recorded which).

This clonotype showed up many times. The chain is built from TRBV12-3 or TRBV12-4 and TRBJ2-1; 10 nucleotides match TRBD2. The ends lost 5 bases at V and 0 bases at J; junction bases unmatched: 4. The CDR3 has 16 residues. DNA of the CDR3: TGTGCCAGCAGTCCATGGACTAGCGGCTCCTACAATGAGCAGTTCTTC. Its translation is CASSPWTSGSYNEQFF.

This CDR3 reads CASSLMKGPINEQFF. CDR3 sequence (DNA): TGTGCCAGCAGCTTGATGAAGGGTCCGATAAATGAGCAGTTCTTC. The chain carries TRBV5-4 and TRBJ2-1; D unclear. The CDR3 is 15 residues long. Between the trimmed V and J ends, which lost 1 base and 7 bases, there was a span of 15 bases. Per germline, CDR1 SGHNT and CDR2 YYREEE (reference sequence).

This clonotype was detected only a few times. V and J are TRBV29-1 and TRBJ2-7; D remains ambiguous. CDR1 is SQVTM and CDR2 is ANQGSEA in the germline V gene. Trimming cost V 7 bases and J 1 base, with 8 bases left between them. CDR3 length: 11 residues. The chain's CDR3 is CSGRDSYEQYF. As DNA, the CDR3 is TGCAGCGGAAGGGATTCCTACGAGCAGTACTTC.

The V call is TRBV7-8, the J call TRBJ1-5, with no clear D. Germline assignment: CDR1 SGHVS and CDR2 FQNEAQ. CDR3 length: 14 residues. V lost 4 bases to trimming and J lost 5 bases, with 12 bases between them. The CDR3 loop is CASSSAGRDQPQHF. CDR3 nucleotide sequence: TGTGCCAGCAGCTCCGCGGGGAGGGATCAGCCCCAGCATTTT. Based on the CDR3 plus reference TRBV7-8 and TRBJ1-5, the full variable domain is GAGVSQSPRYKVAKRGQDVALRCDPISGHVSLFWYQQALGQGPEFLTYFQNEAQLDKSGLPSDRFFAERPEGSVSTLKIQRTQQEDSAVYLCASSSAGRDQPQHFGDGTRLSIL.

This clonotype was observed a few times. The rearrangement uses TRBV5-1 and TRBJ2-7; D call uncertain. Trimming stripped 0 bases from V and 5 bases from J, with 9 bases between. Germline values: CDR1 SGHRS, CDR2 YFSETQ. This CDR3 region has 13 residues. Here the CDR3 reads CASSLERRNEQYF. The CDR3 DNA follows: TGCGCCAGCAGCTTGGAACGGCGTAACGAGCAGTACTTC.

This clonotype has a handful of counts. The chain joins TRBV3-1 to TRBJ1-2; D gene unclear. The CDR3 has 15 amino acids. Germline CDR1 and CDR2: LGHDT and YNNKEL (reference sequence). V lost 0 bases and J 8 bases, leaving 16 bases between the germline ends. In DNA, the CDR3 is TGTGCCAGCAGCCAAGAATACTCGGCCTCCAGGGGCTACACCTTC. Its protein is CASSQEYSASRGYTF.

This clonotype showed up just a few times. This chain uses TRBV5-4 with TRBJ1-2; tentatively, D is TRBD1 (6 bases). Germline V gene data show CDR1 as SGHNT and CDR2 as YYREEE (reference sequence). This CDR3 region has 17 residues. Trimming took 0 bases from V and 0 from J, leaving 15 bases between them. This chain's CDR3 is CASSLGLGTTANYGYTF. The CDR3 bases are TGTGCCAGCAGCTTGGGGTTGGGGACAACTGCTAACTATGGCTACACCTTC.

V usage is TRBV11-2 and J usage is TRBJ1-1; TRBD1 is a possible D gene (5 bases). Trimming took off 5 bases at V and 7 bases at J, with 17 bases between the two ends. Germline lookup yields CDR1 SGHAT and CDR2 FQNNGV. This CDR3 is built from 14 residues. DNA of the CDR3: TGTGCCAGCAGCCTACCGGGACGGCGGATTGAAGCTTTCTTT. Amino acids: CASSLPGRRIEAFF.

This clonotype was seen a few times. The rearrangement uses TRBV7-9 and TRBJ1-4, with D hard to call. CDR3 length: 14 residues. The germline V gene encodes CDR1 SEHNR and CDR2 FQNEAQ (reference sequence). The V end was cut by 3 bases, the J end by 0 bases, with 5 bases between. The DNA of the CDR3 is TGTGCCAGCAGCTTGGGTGCAACTAATGAAAAACTGTTTTTT. Amino acids: CASSLGATNEKLFF.

The CDR3 sequence: CASEPILTGELFF. The CDR3 DNA reads as TGTGCCAGCGAGCCGATCCTCACCGGGGAGCTGTTTTTT. The chain has TRBV7-2 and TRBJ2-2; D uncertain. This CDR3 has 13 amino acids. The germline V and J ends were trimmed by 8 bases and 4 bases, with 11 bases remaining between them. In germline, CDR1 is SGHTA, CDR2 FQGNSA.

This clonotype has ten or more counts. The chain couples TRBV4-1 to TRBJ2-5; D remains unclear. Per germline, CDR1 MGHRA and CDR2 YSYEKL. V was trimmed by 7 bases and J by 2 bases, leaving 20 bases between them. The CDR3 has 16 residues. The CDR3 nucleotides read TGCGCCAGCAAAAAGATAGTCTCCAAACTGCAAGAGACCCAGTACTTC. It codes for CASKKIVSKLQETQYF.

This clonotype was recorded a few times. The chain employs TRBV19 and TRBJ2-3; 8 bases fit TRBD1. With 7 bases clipped from V and 4 bases from J, the junction kept 7 bases outside the gene matches. This CDR3 is built from 14 residues. CDR1 is LNHDA and CDR2 is SQIVND in the germline V gene (reference sequence). CDR3 coding DNA: TGTGCCAGTACTCAGGGGGCTGGTGCAGATACGCAGTATTTT. Translation gives CASTQGAGADTQYF.

This sequence joins TRBV5-1 and TRBJ2-5, with D perhaps matching TRBD2 (5 bases). Germline V gene data show CDR1 as SGHRS and CDR2 as YFSETQ. The CDR3 sequence is 16 residues long. The ends were cut back, 1 base at V and 5 bases at J, with 18 bases in the middle. As DNA, the CDR3 is TGCGCCAGCAGCTTGAGGATAGCGAGAGACGGTGAGACCCAGTACTTC. Residues: CASSLRIARDGETQYF.

This rearrangement joins TRBV20-1 to TRBJ1-1; D possibly corresponds to TRBD1 (5 bases). V was pared by 2 bases and J by 1 base, with 14 bases between. The germline V gene has CDR1 DFQATT and CDR2 SNEGSKA (reference sequence). This CDR3 comprises 15 residues. The CDR3: CSARYGGWENTEAFF. The CDR3 DNA reads TGCAGTGCTAGATACGGGGGTTGGGAGAACACTGAAGCTTTCTTT.

Written as DNA, the CDR3 is TGCAGTGCCCCGTTGCGTAGCGGGGGCACAGATACGCAGTATTTT. It is translated as CSAPLRSGGTDTQYF. The chain couples TRBV20-1 to TRBJ2-3; 8 bases match TRBD2. The length of the CDR3 is 15 residues. The V segment lost 6 bases and the J segment 1 base; nucleotides outside the gene matches: 9. The V gene's germline CDR1 is DFQATT and CDR2 SNEGSKA (reference sequence).

There are many counts of this clonotype. This chain connects TRBV6-1 to TRBJ2-3, with TRBD1 as a possible D gene (5 bases). The V and J ends lost 7 bases and 7 bases respectively, with 18 bases between them. In germline, CDR1 is MNHNS, CDR2 SASEGT. The CDR3 length is 14 residues. CDR3 residues: CASKDMNAANTQYF. CDR3 nucleotide sequence: TGTGCCAGCAAGGACATGAATGCCGCAAATACGCAGTATTTT.

This clonotype was picked up many times. The chain carries TRBV28 and TRBJ2-5; D is unresolved. Trimming removed 4 bases from V and 6 bases from J, with 9 bases in between. Germline V gives CDR1 MDHEN, CDR2 SYDVKM. This CDR3 region has 12 residues. The CDR3 nucleotides read TGTGCCAGCAGTTCCGACATCCAGACCCAGTACTTC. Translation gives CASSSDIQTQYF.

Turning to this clonotype: One end of the junction does not line up with germline, which may come from a read error. V usage is TRBV4-1 and J usage is TRBJ2-4; TRBD1 aligns across 7 bases. This CDR3 region has 18 residues. The germline CDR1 and CDR2 sequences are MGHRA and YSYEKL. This CDR3 reads CASSPTRTGGLTKNIQYF. CDR3 DNA: TGCGCCAGCAGCCCAACAAGGACAGGCGGGCTCACCAAGAACATTCAGTACTTC.

The V and J genes are TRBV5-1 and TRBJ2-3; D unresolved. Trimming cost V 0 bases and J 2 bases, with 13 bases left between them. This CDR3 spans 16 amino acids. Germline CDR1 and CDR2: SGHRS and YFSETQ. As DNA, the CDR3 is TGCGCCAGCAGCTTGGACCTTCCCTTTCCCACAGATACGCAGTATTTT. The encoded protein is CASSLDLPFPTDTQYF.

This chain joins TRBV5-1 and TRBJ1-1; D possibly corresponds to TRBD1 (6 bases). The germline gives CDR1 SGHRS, CDR2 YFSETQ. Trimming removed 3 bases from V and 0 bases from J, with 9 bases in between. The CDR3 has 14 amino acids. The CDR3, as DNA: TGCGCCAGCAGCTGGACAGACGTGAACACTGAAGCTTTCTTT. Translation gives CASSWTDVNTEAFF.

This clonotype was picked up many times. The V and J genes are TRBV29-1 and TRBJ2-1; D may be TRBD1 (6 bases). Trimming removed 4 bases at V and 4 bases at J, with 17 bases between. The germline gives CDR1 SQVTM, CDR2 ANQGSEA. This CDR3 spans 15 amino acids. The CDR3 spells CSVGAGAGVYNEQFF. CDR3 coding DNA: TGCAGCGTTGGGGCCGGGGCAGGGGTTTACAATGAGCAGTTCTTC.

The chain links TRBV2 to TRBJ2-7; TRBD2 matches at 14 bases. Trimming at V came to 6 bases and at J to 1 base, leaving 8 bases not matched to a gene. Germline assignment: CDR1 SNHLY and CDR2 FYNNEI. This CDR3 is 17 amino acids long. CDR3 bases: TGTGCCAGCAGGGGTGGGACTAGCGGGAGCTATTCCTACGAGCAGTACTTC. It codes for CASRGGTSGSYSYEQYF. Looking up the rest from reference TRBV2 and TRBJ2-7 gives the full variable domain: EPEVTQTPSHQVTQMGQEVILRCVPISNHLYFYWYRQILGQKVEFLVSFYNNEISEKSEIFDDQFSVERPDGSNFTLKIRSTKLEDSAMYFCASRGGTSGSYSYEQYFGPGTRLTVT.

The chain has TRBV29-1 and TRBJ2-7, with TRBD1 identical over 10 bases. This CDR3 is 12 amino acids long. V lost 7 bases and J lost 1; bases outside the gene matches: 1. Germline assignment: CDR1 SQVTM and CDR2 ANQGSEA. The CDR3 nucleotides read TGCAGCGGACAGGGGGCTTCCTACGAGCAGTACTTC. Translated, it gives CSGQGASYEQYF.

In its sample, this clonotype was seen a few times. The chain employs TRBV3-2 and TRBJ2-1; TRBD2, the D gene given by the table, was not confirmed from the DNA. TRBV3-2 corresponds to a pseudogene. CDR3 length equals 14 residues. CDR3 DNA sequence: TGTGCCAGCAGCGTTGGACTAGCGAGCAATGAGCAGTTCTTC. This translates into CASSVGLASNEQFF.

At least ten counts were recorded for this clonotype. V is TRBV11-2 and J is TRBJ2-7; weak D call: TRBD2 (5 bases). CDR1 is SGHAT, CDR2 FQNNGV, per germline. The CDR3 is 13 amino acids. V was pared by 3 bases and J by 9 bases, with 15 bases between. The CDR3 nucleotides are TGTGCCAGCAGCTTCACAGAGACTAAAGGGCAGTACTTC. This sequence encodes CASSFTETKGQYF.

This clonotype was detected ten times or more. The rearrangement joins TRBV5-1 to TRBJ2-7, with TRBD1 matching over 9 bases. CDR1 is SGHRS, CDR2 YFSETQ, per germline. Trimming cost V 1 base and J 6 bases; bases outside gene matches: 5. The length of the CDR3 is 14 residues. The CDR3 spells CASSLTGQGSEQYF. CDR3 sequence (DNA): TGCGCCAGCAGCTTGACGGGACAGGGTAGCGAGCAGTACTTC.